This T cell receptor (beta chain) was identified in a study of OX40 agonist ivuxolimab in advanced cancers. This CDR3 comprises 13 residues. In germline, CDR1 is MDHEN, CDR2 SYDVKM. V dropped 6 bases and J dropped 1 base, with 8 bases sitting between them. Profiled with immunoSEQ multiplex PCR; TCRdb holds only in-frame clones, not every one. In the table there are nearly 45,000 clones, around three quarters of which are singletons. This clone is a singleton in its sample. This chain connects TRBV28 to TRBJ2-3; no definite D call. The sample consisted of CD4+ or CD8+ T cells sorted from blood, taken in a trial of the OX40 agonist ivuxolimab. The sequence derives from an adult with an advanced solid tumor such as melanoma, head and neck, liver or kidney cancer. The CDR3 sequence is CASRHHGTDTQYF. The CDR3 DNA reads TGTGCCAGCAGACATCATGGCACAGATACGCAGTATTTT.